This is a list of T cell receptor beta chains from one sample in a study of cytomegalovirus exposure and HLA in healthy donors. Some clones are missing from TCRdb's copy, which holds only in-frame ones; the method was immunoSEQ multiplex PCR. Among approximately 150,000 clones listed, 60% to 80% were seen once. The specimen sequenced was PBMCs. All receptors derive from a female donor in good health and CMV-seronegative. CDR3s include the opening cysteine and the closing phenylalanine or tryptophan. D genes are given only for firm matches. Clone size is given for some rows only: seen once, a few or many times, or a class if the clone is expanded.

J: TRBJ2-7
D: TRBD1
V: TRBV7-9
size: .
CDR3: CASSLGFGDRAYEQYF
DNA: TGTGCCAGCAGCTTAGGTTTCGGGGACAGGGCCTACGAGCAGTACTTC

J: TRBJ2-1
D: TRBD1
V: TRBV19
size: .
CDR3: CASSLRGQGSYNEQFF
DNA: TGTGCCAGTAGTCTCCGGGGACAGGGATCCTACAATGAGCAGTTCTTC

J: TRBJ2-7
D: .
V: TRBV12-1
size: .
CDR3: CASSFTLTGGFYEQYF
DNA: TGTGCCAGCAGCTTTACTCTGACAGGGGGTTTCTACGAGCAGTACTTC

J: TRBJ1-1
D: .
V: TRBV7-3
size: few
CDR3: CASRQGYEAFF
DNA: TGTGCCAGCAGGCAGGGGTATGAAGCTTTCTTT

J: TRBJ1-2
D: .
V: TRBV18
size: once
CDR3: CASSPAGWGYTF
DNA: TGTGCCAGCTCACCAGCGGGATGGGGCTACACCTTC

J: TRBJ2-3
D: .
V: TRBV5-4
size: .
CDR3: CASSFRRGTDTQYF
DNA: TGTGCCAGCAGCTTCAGGCGGGGAACAGATACGCAGTATTTT

J: TRBJ1-1
D: .
V: TRBV27
size: .
CDR3: CASTLTPTGLTEAFF
DNA: TGTGCCAGCACCCTTACCCCGACAGGTCTAACTGAAGCTTTCTTT

J: TRBJ1-2
D: .
V: TRBV5-6
size: .
CDR3: CASSFTGIYGYTF
DNA: TGTGCCAGCAGCTTCACAGGGATCTATGGCTACACCTTC

J: TRBJ2-5
D: TRBD2
V: TRBV29-1
size: .
CDR3: CSGKIAGGVGPETQYF
DNA: TGCAGCGGGAAGATAGCGGGAGGGGTCGGCCCAGAGACCCAGTACTTC

J: TRBJ1-1
D: TRBD1
V: TRBV11-3
size: .
CDR3: CASSTTGARNTEAFF
DNA: TGTGCCAGCAGTACTACAGGGGCACGGAACACTGAAGCTTTCTTT

J: TRBJ1-6
D: .
V: TRBV30
size: .
CDR3: CAWRKSENPPGSSPLHF
DNA: TGTGCCTGGCGTAAGTCGGAGAACCCTCCGGGAAGTTCACCCCTCCACTTT

J: TRBJ1-1
D: TRBD1
V: TRBV10-2
size: .
CDR3: CASSGGTGAVSFF
DNA: TGCGCCAGCAGTGGGGGGACAGGGGCGGTGTCCTTCTTT

J: TRBJ1-6
D: .
V: TRBV15
size: .
CDR3: CATSAGKSYNSPLHF
DNA: TGTGCCACCAGCGCCGGGAAGTCCTATAATTCACCCCTCCACTTT

J: TRBJ2-1
D: .
V: TRBV7-9
size: .
CDR3: CASSATARDEQFF
DNA: TGTGCCAGCAGCGCGACCGCCCGGGATGAGCAGTTCTTC

J: TRBJ2-6
D: .
V: TRBV6-5
size: few
CDR3: CASRGQSGANVLTF
DNA: TGTGCCAGCAGGGGGCAATCTGGGGCCAACGTCCTGACTTTC

J: TRBJ2-6
D: .
V: TRBV5-1
size: .
CDR3: CASSLGSVLTF
DNA: TGCGCCAGCAGCCTTGGGAGCGTCCTGACTTTC

J: TRBJ1-2
D: .
V: TRBV4-1
size: .
CDR3: CASSQGSDPGGYTF
DNA: TGCGCCAGCAGCCAAGGTAGCGACCCAGGAGGCTACACCTTC

J: TRBJ2-7
D: TRBD1
V: TRBV6-6
size: .
CDR3: CASSYSWDSSYEQYF
DNA: TGTGCCAGCAGTTATTCCTGGGACAGCTCCTACGAGCAGTACTTC

J: TRBJ2-1
D: .
V: TRBV5-8
size: .
CDR3: CASSLRSGYEQFF
DNA: TGTGCCAGCAGCTTAAGGTCGGGGTATGAGCAGTTCTTC

J: TRBJ1-5
D: TRBD1
V: TRBV18
size: .
CDR3: CASSPLRGPDQPQHF
DNA: TGTGCCAGCTCACCACTCAGGGGGCCAGATCAGCCCCAGCATTTT

J: TRBJ2-5
D: .
V: TRBV6-6
size: .
CDR3: CASSSWTLTLETQYF
DNA: TGTGCCAGCAGTTCCTGGACTTTAACTTTGGAGACCCAGTACTTC

J: TRBJ2-3
D: TRBD2
V: TRBV13
size: few
CDR3: CASSSSGGGDTQYF
DNA: TGTGCCAGCAGCTCGAGTGGGGGAGGGGATACGCAGTATTTT

J: TRBJ1-4
D: .
V: TRBV14
size: .
CDR3: CASSRGLSEKLFF
DNA: TGTGCCAGCAGCCGAGGTTTAAGTGAAAAACTGTTTTTT

J: TRBJ1-3
D: .
V: TRBV5-5
size: .
CDR3: CASSLAFSESGNTIYF
DNA: TGTGCCAGCAGCTTGGCCTTTTCAGAATCTGGAAACACCATATATTTT